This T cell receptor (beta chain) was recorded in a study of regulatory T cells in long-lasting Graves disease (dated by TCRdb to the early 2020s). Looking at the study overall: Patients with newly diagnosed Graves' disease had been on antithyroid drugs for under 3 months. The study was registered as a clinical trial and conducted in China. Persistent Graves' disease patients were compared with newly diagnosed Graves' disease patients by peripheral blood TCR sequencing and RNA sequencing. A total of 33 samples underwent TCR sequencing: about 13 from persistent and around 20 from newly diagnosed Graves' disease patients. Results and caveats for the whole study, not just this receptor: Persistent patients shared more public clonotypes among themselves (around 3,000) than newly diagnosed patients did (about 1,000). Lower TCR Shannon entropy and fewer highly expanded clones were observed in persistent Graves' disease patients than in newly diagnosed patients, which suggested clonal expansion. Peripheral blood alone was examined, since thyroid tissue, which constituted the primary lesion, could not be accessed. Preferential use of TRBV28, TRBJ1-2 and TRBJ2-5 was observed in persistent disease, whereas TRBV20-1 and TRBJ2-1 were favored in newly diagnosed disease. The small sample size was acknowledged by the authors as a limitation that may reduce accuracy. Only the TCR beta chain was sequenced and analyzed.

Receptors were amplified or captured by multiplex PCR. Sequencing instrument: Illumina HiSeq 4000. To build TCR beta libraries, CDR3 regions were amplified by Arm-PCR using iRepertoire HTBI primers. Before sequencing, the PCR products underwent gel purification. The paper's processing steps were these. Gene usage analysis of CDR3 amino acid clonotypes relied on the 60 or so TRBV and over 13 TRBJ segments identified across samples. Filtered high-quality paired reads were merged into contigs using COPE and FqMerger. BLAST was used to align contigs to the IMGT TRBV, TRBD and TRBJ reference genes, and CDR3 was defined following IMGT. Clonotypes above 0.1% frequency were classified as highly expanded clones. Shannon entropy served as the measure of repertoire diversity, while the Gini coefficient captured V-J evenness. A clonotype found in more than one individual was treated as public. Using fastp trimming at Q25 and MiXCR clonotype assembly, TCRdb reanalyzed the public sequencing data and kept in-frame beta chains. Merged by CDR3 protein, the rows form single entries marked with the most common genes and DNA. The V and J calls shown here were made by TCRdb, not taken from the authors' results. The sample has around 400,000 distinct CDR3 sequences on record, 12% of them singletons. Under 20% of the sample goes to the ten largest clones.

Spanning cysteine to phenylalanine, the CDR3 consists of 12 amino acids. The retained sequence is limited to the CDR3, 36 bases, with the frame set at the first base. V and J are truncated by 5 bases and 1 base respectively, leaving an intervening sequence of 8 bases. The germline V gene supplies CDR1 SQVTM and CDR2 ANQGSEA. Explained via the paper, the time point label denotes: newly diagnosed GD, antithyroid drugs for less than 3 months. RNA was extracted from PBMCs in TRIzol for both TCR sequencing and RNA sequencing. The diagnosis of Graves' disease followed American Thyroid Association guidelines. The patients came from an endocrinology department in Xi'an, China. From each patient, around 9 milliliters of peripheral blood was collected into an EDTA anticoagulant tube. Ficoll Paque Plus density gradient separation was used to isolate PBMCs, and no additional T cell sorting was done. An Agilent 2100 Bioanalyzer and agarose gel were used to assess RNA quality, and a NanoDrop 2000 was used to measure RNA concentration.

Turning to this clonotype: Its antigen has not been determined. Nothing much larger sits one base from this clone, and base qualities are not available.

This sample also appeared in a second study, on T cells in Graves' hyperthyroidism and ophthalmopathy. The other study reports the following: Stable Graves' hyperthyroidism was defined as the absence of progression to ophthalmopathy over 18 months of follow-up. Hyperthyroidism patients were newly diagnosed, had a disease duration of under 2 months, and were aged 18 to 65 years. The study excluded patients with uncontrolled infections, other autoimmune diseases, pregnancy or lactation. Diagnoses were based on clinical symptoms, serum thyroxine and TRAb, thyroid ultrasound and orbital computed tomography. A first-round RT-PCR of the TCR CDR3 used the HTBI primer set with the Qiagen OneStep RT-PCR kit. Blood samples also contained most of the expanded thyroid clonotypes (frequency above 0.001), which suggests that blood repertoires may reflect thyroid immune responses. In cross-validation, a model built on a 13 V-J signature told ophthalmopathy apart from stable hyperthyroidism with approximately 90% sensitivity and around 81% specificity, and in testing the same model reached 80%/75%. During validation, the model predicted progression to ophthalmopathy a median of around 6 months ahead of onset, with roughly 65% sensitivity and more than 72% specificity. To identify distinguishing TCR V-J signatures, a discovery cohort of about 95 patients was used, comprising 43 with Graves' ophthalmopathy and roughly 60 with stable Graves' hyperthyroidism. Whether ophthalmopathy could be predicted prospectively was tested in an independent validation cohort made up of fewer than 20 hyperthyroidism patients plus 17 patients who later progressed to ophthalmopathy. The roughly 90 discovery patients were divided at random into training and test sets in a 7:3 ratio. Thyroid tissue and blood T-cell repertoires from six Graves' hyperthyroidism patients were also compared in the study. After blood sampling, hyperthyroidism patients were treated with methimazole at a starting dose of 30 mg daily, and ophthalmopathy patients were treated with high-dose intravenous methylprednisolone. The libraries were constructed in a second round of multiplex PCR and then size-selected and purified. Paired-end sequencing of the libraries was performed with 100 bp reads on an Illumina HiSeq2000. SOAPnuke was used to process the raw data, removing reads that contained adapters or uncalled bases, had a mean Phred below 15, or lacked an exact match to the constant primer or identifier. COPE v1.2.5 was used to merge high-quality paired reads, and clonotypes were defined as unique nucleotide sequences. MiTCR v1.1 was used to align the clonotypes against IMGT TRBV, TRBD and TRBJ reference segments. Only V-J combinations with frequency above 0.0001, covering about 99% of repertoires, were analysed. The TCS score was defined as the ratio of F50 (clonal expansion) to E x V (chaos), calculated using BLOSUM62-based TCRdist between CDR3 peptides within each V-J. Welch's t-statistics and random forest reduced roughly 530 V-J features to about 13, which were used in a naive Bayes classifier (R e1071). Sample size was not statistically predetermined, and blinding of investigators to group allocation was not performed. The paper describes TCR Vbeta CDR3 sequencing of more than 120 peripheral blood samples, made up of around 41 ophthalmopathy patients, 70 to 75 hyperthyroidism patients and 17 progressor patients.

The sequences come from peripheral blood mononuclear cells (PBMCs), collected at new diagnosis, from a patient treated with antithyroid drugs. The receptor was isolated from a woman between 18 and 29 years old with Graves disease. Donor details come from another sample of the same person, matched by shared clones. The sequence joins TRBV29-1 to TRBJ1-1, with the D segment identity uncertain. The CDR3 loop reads CSVILPNTEAFF. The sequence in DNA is TGCAGCGTTATCCTCCCGAACACTGAAGCTTTCTTT.